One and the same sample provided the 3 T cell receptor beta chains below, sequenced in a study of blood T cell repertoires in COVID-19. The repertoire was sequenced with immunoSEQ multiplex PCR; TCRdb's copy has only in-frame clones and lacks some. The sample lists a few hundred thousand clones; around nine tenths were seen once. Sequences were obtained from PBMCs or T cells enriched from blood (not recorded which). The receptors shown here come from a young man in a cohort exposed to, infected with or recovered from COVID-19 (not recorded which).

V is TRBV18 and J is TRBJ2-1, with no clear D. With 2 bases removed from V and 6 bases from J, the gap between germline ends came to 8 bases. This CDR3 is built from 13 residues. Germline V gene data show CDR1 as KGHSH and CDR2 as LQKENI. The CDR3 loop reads CASSPSPSNEQFF. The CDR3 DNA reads TGTGCCAGCTCACCATCCCCTTCCAATGAGCAGTTCTTC.

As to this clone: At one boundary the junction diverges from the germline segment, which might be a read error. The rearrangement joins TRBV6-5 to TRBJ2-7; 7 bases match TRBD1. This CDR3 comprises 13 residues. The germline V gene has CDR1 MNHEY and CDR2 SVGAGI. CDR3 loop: CASSSRDSSPVDF. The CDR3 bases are TGTGCCAGCAGTTCCCGGGACAGCTCCCCCGTCGACTTC.

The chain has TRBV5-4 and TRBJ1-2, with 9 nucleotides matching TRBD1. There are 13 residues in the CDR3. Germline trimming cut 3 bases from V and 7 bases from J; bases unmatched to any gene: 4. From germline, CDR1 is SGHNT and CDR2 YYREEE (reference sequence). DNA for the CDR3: TGTGCCAGCAGCTCCACAGGGGGCGGTGGCTACACCTTC. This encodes CASSSTGGGGYTF.